This T cell receptor beta chain came from a study of OX40 agonist ivuxolimab in advanced cancers. Background on the study: Every 2 weeks, ivuxolimab was infused into the patients intravenously at between 0.01 and 10 mg/kg. Under the entry rules, prior anti-PD-1, anti-PD-L1 or anti-CTLA-4 therapy was allowed, and about 38% had some. Findings of the study overall: CD4+ and CD8+ blood T cells expanded clonally by week 6 at 0.1 to 3.0 mg/kg. There were, on average, more expanded clones in CD8+ T cells than in CD4+.

Sequencing was performed with immunoSEQ multiplex PCR; in TCRdb, only in-frame clones are kept and a portion is missing. The table shows 40,000 to 45,000 clones, with 75% to 85% occurring only once. Germline values: CDR1 KGHSH, CDR2 LQKENI. CDR3 length equals 16 residues. Trimming left V 0 bases short and J 0 bases short, with 8 bases between. Points on this clone: The antigen is unknown.

The receptor comes from an adult with an advanced solid tumor such as melanoma, head and neck, liver or kidney cancer. This specimen was CD4+ or CD8+ T cells sorted from blood, taken in a trial of the OX40 agonist ivuxolimab. The chain recombines TRBV18 with TRBJ2-2, with no clear D. The CDR3 DNA sequence: TGTGCCAGCTCACCACCGGCAGCCCCGAACACCGGGGAGCTGTTTTTT. This codes for CASSPPAAPNTGELFF.